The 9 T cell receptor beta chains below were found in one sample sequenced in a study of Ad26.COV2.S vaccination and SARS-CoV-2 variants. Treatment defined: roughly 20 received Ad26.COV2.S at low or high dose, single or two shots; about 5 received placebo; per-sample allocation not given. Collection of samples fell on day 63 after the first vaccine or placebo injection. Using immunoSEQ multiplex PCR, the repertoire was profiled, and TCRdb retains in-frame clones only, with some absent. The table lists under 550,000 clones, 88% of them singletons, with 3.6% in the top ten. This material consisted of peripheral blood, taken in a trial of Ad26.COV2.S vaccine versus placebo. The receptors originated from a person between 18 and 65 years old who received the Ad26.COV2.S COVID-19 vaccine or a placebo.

CDR3 loop: CASSLEGKGNTIYF. The DNA of the CDR3 is TGTGCCAGCAGCTTGGAGGGGAAGGGAAACACCATATATTTT. The gene calls are TRBV5-4 and TRBJ1-3, with D perhaps TRBD1 (5 bases). This CDR3 contains 14 residues. The V and J ends lost 0 bases and 4 bases respectively, with 8 bases between them. From germline, CDR1 is SGHNT and CDR2 YYREEE (reference sequence).

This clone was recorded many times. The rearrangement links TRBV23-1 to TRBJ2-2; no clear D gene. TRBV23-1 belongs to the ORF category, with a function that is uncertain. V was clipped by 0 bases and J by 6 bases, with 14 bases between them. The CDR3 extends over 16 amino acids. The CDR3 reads CASSQSPGSESGELFF. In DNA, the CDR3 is TGCGCCAGCAGTCAATCGCCCGGCAGCGAATCCGGGGAGCTGTTTTTT.

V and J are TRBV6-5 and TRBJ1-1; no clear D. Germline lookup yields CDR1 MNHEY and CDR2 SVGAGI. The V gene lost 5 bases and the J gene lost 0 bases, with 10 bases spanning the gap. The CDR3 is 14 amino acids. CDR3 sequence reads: CASSPLNLNTEAFF. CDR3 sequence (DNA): TGTGCCAGCAGTCCTTTAAATTTGAACACTGAAGCTTTCTTT.

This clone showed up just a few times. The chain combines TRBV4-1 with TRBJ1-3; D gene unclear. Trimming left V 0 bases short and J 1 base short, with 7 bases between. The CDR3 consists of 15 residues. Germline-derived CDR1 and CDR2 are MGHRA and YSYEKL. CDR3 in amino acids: CASSQDPRSGNTIYF. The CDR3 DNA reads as TGCGCCAGCAGCCAAGACCCCAGGTCTGGAAACACCATATATTTT.

Written as DNA, the CDR3 is TGTGCCAGCAGCTTAAATCCCCAAGGAGGGGGGGATGACACAGATACGCAGTATTTT. As protein: CASSLNPQGGGDDTDTQYF. The V and J genes are TRBV7-3 and TRBJ2-3; tentative D call: TRBD2 (7 bases). The CDR3 is made up of 19 amino acids. Trimming removed 1 base at V and 2 bases at J, with 22 bases between. Germline CDR1 reads SGHTA; CDR2 reads FQGTGA.

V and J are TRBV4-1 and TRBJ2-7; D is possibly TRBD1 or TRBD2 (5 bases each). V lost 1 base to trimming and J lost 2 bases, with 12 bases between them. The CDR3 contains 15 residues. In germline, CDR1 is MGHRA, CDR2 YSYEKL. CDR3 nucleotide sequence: TGCGCCAGCAGCCAAGTCGACCGGGGCCCCTACGAGCAGTACTTC. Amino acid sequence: CASSQVDRGPYEQYF.

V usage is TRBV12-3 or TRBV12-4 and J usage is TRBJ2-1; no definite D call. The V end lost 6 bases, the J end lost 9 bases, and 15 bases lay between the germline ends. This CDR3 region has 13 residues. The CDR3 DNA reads TGTGCCAGCAGGACGGGCCCAAGTAGTGAGCAGTTCTTC. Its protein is CASRTGPSSEQFF.

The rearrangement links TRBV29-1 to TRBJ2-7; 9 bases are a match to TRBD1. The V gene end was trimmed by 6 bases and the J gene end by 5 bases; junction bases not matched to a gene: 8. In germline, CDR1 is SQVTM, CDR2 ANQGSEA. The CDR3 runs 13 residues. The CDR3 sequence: CSVADRGRNEQYF. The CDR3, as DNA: TGCAGCGTCGCGGACAGGGGAAGGAACGAGCAGTACTTC.

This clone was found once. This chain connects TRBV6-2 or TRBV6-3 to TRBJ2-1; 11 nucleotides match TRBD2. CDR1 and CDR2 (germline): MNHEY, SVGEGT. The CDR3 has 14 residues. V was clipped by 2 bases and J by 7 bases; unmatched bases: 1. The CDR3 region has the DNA TGTGCCAGCAGTTACACTAGCGGGGGAAATGAGCAGTTCTTC. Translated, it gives CASSYTSGGNEQFF.